The TCR beta chain under discussion was sequenced for a study of blood T cell repertoires in COVID-19. The CDR3 covers 14 residues. Unmatched junction bases numbered 1, after V lost 1 base and J lost 7 bases. From germline, CDR1 is SGHTA and CDR2 FQGTGA. Assay used: immunoSEQ multiplex PCR; TCRdb lists only in-frame clones, some missing. The repertoire holds some 260,000 clones, with under 90% as singletons. Sequenced material: PBMCs or T cells enriched from blood (not recorded which). The receptor was derived from a middle-aged man who had recovered from COVID-19. This rearrangement joins TRBV7-3 to TRBJ2-5; TRBD2 matches 12 bases. The CDR3 nucleotides read TGTGCCAGCAGCTTAATGGGACTAGCGGGGACCCAGTACTTC. Protein sequence: CASSLMGLAGTQYF. The full variable domain, in which reference TRBV7-3 and TRBJ2-5 provide the parts outside the CDR3, is GAGVSQTPSNKVTEKGKYVELRCDPISGHTALYWYRQSLGQGPEFLIYFQGTGAADDSGLPNDRFFAVRPEGSVSTLKIQRTERGDSAVYLCASSLMGLAGTQYFGPGTRLLVL.